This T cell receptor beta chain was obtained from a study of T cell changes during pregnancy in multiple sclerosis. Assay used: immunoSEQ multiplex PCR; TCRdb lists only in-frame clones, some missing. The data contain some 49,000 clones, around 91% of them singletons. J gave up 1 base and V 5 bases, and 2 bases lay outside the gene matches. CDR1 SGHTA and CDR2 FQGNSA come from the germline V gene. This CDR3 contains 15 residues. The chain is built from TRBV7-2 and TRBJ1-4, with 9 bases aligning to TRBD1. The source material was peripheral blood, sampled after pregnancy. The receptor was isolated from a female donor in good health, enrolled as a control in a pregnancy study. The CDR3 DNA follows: TGTGCCAGCAGCCCGACAGGGGGAACTAATGAAAAACTGTTTTTT. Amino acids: CASSPTGGTNEKLFF. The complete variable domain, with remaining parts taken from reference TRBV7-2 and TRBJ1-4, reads GAGVSQSPSNKVTEKGKDVELRCDPISGHTALYWYRQSLGQGLEFLIYFQGNSAPDKSGLPSDRFSAERTGGSVSTLTIQRTQQEDSAVYLCASSPTGGTNEKLFFGSGTQLSVL.